The 27 T cell receptor beta chains below all came from one sample that was sequenced in a study of T-cell reconstitution after alpha-beta-depleted transplantation in children. During its preparation, the TCRbeta library received unique molecular identifiers. TCRdb redid the calling of the PCR reads with MiXCR, one entry per CDR3 protein. This repertoire shows a few hundred thousand distinct CDR3 sequences, under 13% found once; its top ten account for 2% to 3%. Sequenced material: PBMCs from the stem cell graft donor, taken from the stem cell graft. The receptors were gathered from a human donor who donated a stem cell graft to a child with acute lymphoblastic leukemia.

This clonotype occurred many times. The V and J genes are TRBV18 and TRBJ2-1, with TRBD2 identical over 9 bases. Germline V gives CDR1 KGHSH, CDR2 LQKENI. The V and J ends lost 6 bases and 7 bases, in that order; junction bases with no gene match: 10. CDR3 length equals 15 residues. The CDR3 reads CASSPGLAGTNEQFF. The CDR3 DNA is TGTGCCAGCTCGCCGGGACTAGCCGGAACTAATGAGCAGTTCTTC.

The chain carries TRBV4-2 and TRBJ2-1; the D is unclear. The ends were cut back, 2 bases at V and 5 bases at J, with 7 bases in the middle. The length of the CDR3 is 13 residues. In germline, CDR1 is LGHNA, CDR2 YNFKEQ. For the CDR3, the DNA is TGTGCCAGCAGCCAAAGGCAGGACAATGAGCAGTTCTTC. Amino acid sequence: CASSQRQDNEQFF.

This clonotype was counted at least ten times. V usage is TRBV27 and J usage is TRBJ2-7; the D call may be TRBD1 or TRBD2 (6 bases each). Per germline, CDR1 MNHEY and CDR2 SMNVEV (reference sequence). Trimming removed 6 bases at V and 0 bases at J, with 18 bases between. The CDR3 is made up of 16 amino acids. For the CDR3, the DNA is TGTGCCAGCAGCCCGAGTTCGGGGGCCCGCTCCTACGAGCAGTACTTC. This gives the protein CASSPSSGARSYEQYF.

This clonotype was seen repeatedly, ten times or more. V is TRBV5-1 and J is TRBJ2-2, with 11 bases matching TRBD2. The J segment lost 4 bases and the V segment lost 0 bases, leaving 2 bases of the junction unmatched. Germline V lookup: CDR1 SGHRS, CDR2 YFSETQ. The CDR3 totals 16 residues. The CDR3 sequence: CASSLAGTSGTGELFF. In nucleotides, the CDR3 is TGCGCCAGCAGCTTGGCCGGGACTAGCGGCACCGGGGAGCTGTTTTTT.

The DNA for the CDR3 is TGTGCCAGCAGTCCAGACCCGGGGTACGAGCAGTACTTC. This encodes CASSPDPGYEQYF. The V and J genes are TRBV7-2 and TRBJ2-7; a weak D match, TRBD2 (5 bases). The V and J ends lost 6 bases and 4 bases respectively, with 13 bases between them. This CDR3 has 13 residues. Germline lookup yields CDR1 SGHTA and CDR2 FQGNSA.

J is TRBJ2-2 and V is TRBV29-1; a weak D match, TRBD2 (5 bases). Germline V CDR1 and CDR2: SQVTM, ANQGSEA. This CDR3 comprises 14 residues. Deletions cut 6 bases from V and 4 bases from J, with 15 bases between. The CDR3 DNA is TGCAGCGTCGTTTCGGGAATCGGCACCGGGGAGCTGTTTTTT. As protein: CSVVSGIGTGELFF.

V and J are TRBV4-1 and TRBJ2-1, with 12 bases identical to TRBD2. From germline, CDR1 is MGHRA and CDR2 YSYEKL. The V segment lost 0 bases and the J segment 8 bases; nucleotides outside the gene matches: 5. The CDR3 totals 16 residues. For the CDR3, the DNA is TGCGCCAGCAGCCAAGATCGACTAGCGGGAGAGGATGAGCAGTTCTTC. Residues: CASSQDRLAGEDEQFF.

The V call is TRBV28, the J call TRBJ2-7, with a possible D match to TRBD2 (5 bases). Germline CDR1 MDHEN, CDR2 SYDVKM. V was shortened by 5 bases and J by 2 bases, with 13 bases between the two germline ends. The CDR3 loop spans 14 amino acids. DNA for the CDR3: TGTGCCAGCAGTCGAGATATCGGGGCCTACGAGCAGTACTTC. It codes for CASSRDIGAYEQYF.

This clonotype has ten or more counts. The chain couples TRBV9 to TRBJ2-2, with TRBD2 matching over 10 bases. This CDR3 is built from 15 residues. The V gene end was trimmed by 4 bases and the J gene end by 2 bases; junction bases not matched to a gene: 2. Germline V CDR1 and CDR2: SGDLS, YYNGEE. The CDR3 here is CASSRTSGNTGELFF. CDR3 DNA sequence: TGTGCCAGCAGCAGGACTAGCGGAAACACCGGGGAGCTGTTTTTT. Full variable domain (remainder filled in from reference TRBV9 and TRBJ2-2): DSGVTQTPKHLITATGQRVTLRCSPRSGDLSVYWYQQSLDQGLQFLIQYYNGEERAKGNILERFSAQQFPDLHSELNLSSLELGDSALYFCASSRTSGNTGELFFGEGSRLTVL.

Details on this clonotype: One end of the junction fails to match germline, which may point to a read error. The CDR3 nucleotides are TGTGCCACCAGTCTCGGAAGGAACACTGAAGCTTTCTTT. It translates to CATSLGRNTEAFF. This chain connects TRBV12-3 or TRBV12-4 to TRBJ1-1, with D uncertain. The CDR3 spans 13 residues.

The chain is built from TRBV5-1 and TRBJ2-7; D ambiguous. The length of the CDR3 is 11 residues. The ends were cut back, 2 bases at V and 7 bases at J, with 7 bases in the middle. CDR1 is SGHRS and CDR2 is YFSETQ in the germline V gene. The CDR3 loop is CASSFGKEQYF. CDR3 bases: TGCGCCAGCAGCTTTGGAAAGGAGCAGTACTTC.

This clonotype was counted between two and nine times. V and J are TRBV4-1 and TRBJ2-3, with 14 bases aligning to TRBD2. CDR3 size: 21 residues. Trimming took 1 base from V and 1 from J; bases not matched to a gene: 13. CDR1 MGHRA and CDR2 YSYEKL come from the germline V gene. The DNA of the CDR3 is TGCGCCAGCAGCCAAGGCCCCCCCGGGACTAGCGGGAGAAGAGGCACAGATACGCAGTATTTT. Residues: CASSQGPPGTSGRRGTDTQYF.

On this clonotype: With a much larger clone just one base away, this may be a read error. The J gene is TRBJ2-1, the V gene TRBV5-5; 10 bases are a match to TRBD2. The CDR3 has 18 amino acids. Germline trimming cut 6 bases from V and 7 bases from J; bases unmatched to any gene: 19. CDR1 SGHKS and CDR2 YYEKEE come from the germline V gene (reference sequence). CDR3 sequence reads: CASTAHPLTSGINNEQFF. For the CDR3, the DNA is TGTGCCAGCACCGCGCATCCCTTAACTAGCGGGATAAATAATGAGCAGTTCTTC. The full variable domain, in which reference TRBV5-5 and TRBJ2-1 provide the parts outside the CDR3, is DAGVTQSPTHLIKTRGQQVTLRCSPISGHKSVSWYQQVLGQGPQFIFQYYEKEERGRGNFPDRFSARQFPNYSSELNVNALLLGDSALYLCASTAHPLTSGINNEQFFGPGTRLTVL.

The chain joins TRBV4-2 to TRBJ2-3; 7 nucleotides agree with TRBD2. The J segment lost 0 bases and the V segment lost 4 bases, leaving 10 bases of the junction unmatched. The germline V gene encodes CDR1 LGHNA and CDR2 YNFKEQ. The CDR3 runs 17 residues. The CDR3 coding sequence is TGTGCCAGCAGCCGTAATAGTGCGGGGGTTAGCACAGATACGCAGTATTTT. Translated: CASSRNSAGVSTDTQYF.

A note on this clonotype: A read error is possible here, since a much larger clone lies one base away. This chain links TRBV6-5 with TRBJ2-7; TRBD2 might be the D (6 bases). This CDR3 region has 17 residues. Germline lookup yields CDR1 MNHEY and CDR2 SVGAGI. The CDR3 spells CASSYAPAGTATYDQYF. DNA for the CDR3: TGTGCCAGCAGTTACGCCCCCGCCGGGACTGCTACCTACGACCAGTACTTC.

This chain joins TRBV11-2 and TRBJ2-3, with a possible D match to TRBD2 (6 bases). The V and J ends lost 3 bases and 0 bases respectively, with 19 bases between them. CDR1 is SGHAT, CDR2 FQNNGV, per germline. The CDR3 is made up of 18 amino acids. The CDR3 spells CASSFDRVGGPSTDTQYF. In nucleotides, the CDR3 is TGTGCCAGCAGCTTTGATAGGGTGGGAGGACCTAGCACAGATACGCAGTATTTT.

The chain's CDR3 is CSVPTSGVTYNEQFF. DNA of the CDR3: TGCAGCGTTCCGACTAGCGGGGTTACCTACAATGAGCAGTTCTTC. The chain joins TRBV29-1 to TRBJ2-1; 11 bases are a match to TRBD2. V shed 5 bases, J shed 2 bases, and the junction held 5 bases outside the gene matches. This CDR3 spans 15 amino acids. Germline assignment: CDR1 SQVTM and CDR2 ANQGSEA.

This clonotype was counted a few times. V gene TRBV29-1 combines with J gene TRBJ2-2; TRBD2 matches 12 bases. The CDR3 is made up of 14 amino acids. The J segment lost 6 bases and the V segment lost 1 base, leaving 0 bases of the junction unmatched. The germline gives CDR1 SQVTM, CDR2 ANQGSEA. CDR3 protein: CSVEGTSGAGELFF. The DNA for the CDR3 is TGCAGCGTTGAAGGGACTAGCGGGGCCGGGGAGCTGTTTTTT.

There are a few counts of this clonotype. This chain connects TRBV11-2 to TRBJ2-1; possibly TRBD2 for D (6 bases). This CDR3 has 13 amino acids. V was pared by 4 bases and J by 8 bases, with 12 bases between. Germline values: CDR1 SGHAT, CDR2 FQNNGV. CDR3 in amino acids: CASSSGDFYEQFF. Here the CDR3 DNA reads TGTGCCAGCAGCTCGGGAGACTTCTATGAGCAGTTCTTC.

This clonotype came up a few times. V gene TRBV4-1 combines with J gene TRBJ2-4, with no clear D. With 1 base removed from V and 5 bases from J, the gap between germline ends came to 6 bases. The CDR3 has 13 residues. Germline V gene lookup returns CDR1 MGHRA and CDR2 YSYEKL. DNA for the CDR3: TGCGCCAGCAGCCAAGTAACTGAAAACATTCAGTACTTC. Protein: CASSQVTENIQYF.

This clonotype has just a few counts. V is TRBV7-9 and J is TRBJ2-1; no definite D call. The CDR3 contains 14 residues. Deletions cut 5 bases from V and 3 bases from J, with 11 bases between. Germline assignment: CDR1 SEHNR and CDR2 FQNEAQ (reference sequence). CDR3 DNA: TGTGCCAGCAGCGGCCAAACAAACTACAATGAGCAGTTCTTC. Translating gives CASSGQTNYNEQFF.

This clonotype was recorded at least ten times. The chain links TRBV12-3 or TRBV12-4 to TRBJ2-5; the match to TRBD2 covers 13 bases. CDR3 size: 17 residues. Trimming cost V 5 bases and J 0 bases; bases outside gene matches: 6. The CDR3 DNA reads as TGTGCCAGCAGTAAGGGGACTAGCGGGGCGAACCAAGAGACCCAGTACTTC. Protein sequence: CASSKGTSGANQETQYF.

This clonotype was observed a handful of times. This chain uses TRBV3-1 with TRBJ2-4; 7 bases are shared with TRBD2. CDR3 length equals 16 residues. Germline V lookup: CDR1 LGHDT, CDR2 YNNKEL (reference sequence). The J segment lost 0 bases and the V segment lost 2 bases, leaving 4 bases of the junction unmatched. The CDR3 DNA reads TGTGCCAGCAGCCAACTTAGCGGGCTAGCCAAAAACATTCAGTACTTC. Translation gives CASSQLSGLAKNIQYF.

The CDR3 DNA is TGTGCCAGTAGTATAAACGGCGGGACCTCCTACAATGAGCAGTTCTTC. Translation gives CASSINGGTSYNEQFF. This chain connects TRBV19 to TRBJ2-1, with D perhaps matching TRBD2 (6 bases). Per germline, CDR1 LNHDA and CDR2 SQIVND (reference sequence). Between the trimmed V and J ends, which lost 2 bases and 0 bases, there was a span of 11 bases. The CDR3 runs 16 residues. Together with reference TRBV19 and TRBJ2-1, the CDR3 gives the full variable domain: DGGITQSPKYLFRKEGQNVTLSCEQNLNHDAMYWYRQDPGQGLRLIYYSQIVNDFQKGDIAEGYSVSREKKESFPLTVTSAQKNPTAFYLCASSINGGTSYNEQFFGPGTRLTVL.

This sequence joins TRBV5-6 and TRBJ2-2, with TRBD1 matching 7 bases. Germline V gene lookup returns CDR1 SGHDT and CDR2 YYEEEE. The V segment lost 2 bases and the J segment 4 bases; nucleotides outside the gene matches: 5. The CDR3 length is 15 residues. CDR3 protein: CASSFRTGLTGELFF. CDR3 sequence (DNA): TGTGCCAGCAGCTTTAGGACAGGACTCACCGGGGAGCTGTTTTTT.

This clonotype was found a few times. The gene calls are TRBV4-1 and TRBJ1-2; D possibly corresponds to TRBD1 (5 bases). CDR3 length: 18 amino acids. Germline values: CDR1 MGHRA, CDR2 YSYEKL. V lost 4 bases, J lost 2 bases, and 23 bases lay in between. For the CDR3, the DNA is TGCGCCAGCAGCCCCGGGAGGTCCCGAAGCAGGGAAAACTATGGCTACACCTTC. Amino acid sequence: CASSPGRSRSRENYGYTF.

This clonotype was found many times. The V and J genes are TRBV5-1 and TRBJ2-5, with TRBD1 matching over 8 bases. CDR1 SGHRS and CDR2 YFSETQ come from the germline V gene. The CDR3 has 14 residues. Germline trimming cut 4 bases from V and 2 bases from J; bases unmatched to any gene: 4. CDR3: CASSRGTGQETQYF. The CDR3 DNA reads as TGCGCCAGCAGCAGGGGGACAGGTCAAGAGACCCAGTACTTC.